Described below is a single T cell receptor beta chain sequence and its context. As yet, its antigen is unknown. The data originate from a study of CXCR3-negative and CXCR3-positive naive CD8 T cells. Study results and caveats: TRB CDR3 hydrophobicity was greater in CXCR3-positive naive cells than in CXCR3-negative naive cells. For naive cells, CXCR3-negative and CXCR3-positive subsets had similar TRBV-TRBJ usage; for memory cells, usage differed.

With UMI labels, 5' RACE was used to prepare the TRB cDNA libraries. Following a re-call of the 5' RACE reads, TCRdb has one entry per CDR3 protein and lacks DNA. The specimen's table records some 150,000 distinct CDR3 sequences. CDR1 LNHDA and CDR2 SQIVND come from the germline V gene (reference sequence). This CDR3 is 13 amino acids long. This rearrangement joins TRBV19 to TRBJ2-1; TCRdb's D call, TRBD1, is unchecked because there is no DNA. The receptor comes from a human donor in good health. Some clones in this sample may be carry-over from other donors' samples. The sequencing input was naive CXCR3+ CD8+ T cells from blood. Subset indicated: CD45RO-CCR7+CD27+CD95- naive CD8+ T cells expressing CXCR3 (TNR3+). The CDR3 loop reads CASSSGPINEQFF.